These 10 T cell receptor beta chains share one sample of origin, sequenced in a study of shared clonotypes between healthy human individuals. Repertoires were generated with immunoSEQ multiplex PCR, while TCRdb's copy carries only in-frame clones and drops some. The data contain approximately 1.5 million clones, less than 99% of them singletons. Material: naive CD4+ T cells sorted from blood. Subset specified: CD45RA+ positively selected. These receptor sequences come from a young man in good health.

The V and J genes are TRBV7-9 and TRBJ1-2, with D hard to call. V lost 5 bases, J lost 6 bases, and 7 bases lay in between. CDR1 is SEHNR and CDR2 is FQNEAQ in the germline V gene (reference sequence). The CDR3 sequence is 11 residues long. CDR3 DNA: TGTGCCAGCAGCCGGACGGATGGCTACACCTTC. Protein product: CASSRTDGYTF.

The CDR3 nucleotides read TGTGCCAGCAGCTTAGGGTCGGGGGCGCCCGGTGAAGCTTTCTTT. Translation: CASSLGSGAPGEAFF. The chain recombines TRBV7-9 with TRBJ1-1, with D tentatively TRBD1 (6 bases). This CDR3 is built from 15 residues. The V gene lost 1 base and the J gene lost 7 bases, with 16 bases spanning the gap. Looked up from germline, CDR1 is SEHNR and CDR2 is FQNEAQ (reference sequence).

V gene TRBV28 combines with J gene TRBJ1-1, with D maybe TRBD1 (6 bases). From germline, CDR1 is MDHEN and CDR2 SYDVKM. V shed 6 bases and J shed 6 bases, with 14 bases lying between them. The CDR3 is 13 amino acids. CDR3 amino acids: CASSSQGFAEAFF. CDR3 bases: TGTGCCAGCAGCTCTCAGGGGTTCGCTGAAGCTTTCTTT.

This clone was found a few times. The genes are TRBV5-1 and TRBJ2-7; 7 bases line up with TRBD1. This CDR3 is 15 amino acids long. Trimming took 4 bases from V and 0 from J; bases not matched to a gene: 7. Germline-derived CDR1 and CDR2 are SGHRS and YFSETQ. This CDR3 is CASSLGQVSSYEQYF. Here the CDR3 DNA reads TGCGCCAGCAGCCTCGGACAGGTGAGCTCCTACGAGCAGTACTTC.

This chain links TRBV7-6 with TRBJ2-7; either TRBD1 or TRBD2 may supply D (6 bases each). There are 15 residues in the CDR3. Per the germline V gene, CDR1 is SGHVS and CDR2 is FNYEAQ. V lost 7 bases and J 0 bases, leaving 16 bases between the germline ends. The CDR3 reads CASTFQEGGSYEQYF. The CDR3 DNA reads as TGTGCCAGCACCTTTCAGGAGGGGGGCTCCTACGAGCAGTACTTC.

The CDR3 DNA follows: TGCAGCGTTGTACAGGGGGCCTCTAATCAGCCCCAGCATTTT. It codes for CSVVQGASNQPQHF. V is TRBV29-1 and J is TRBJ1-5; TRBD1 agrees at 9 bases. The germline CDR1 and CDR2 sequences are SQVTM and ANQGSEA. CDR3 length: 14 residues. V lost 4 bases to trimming and J lost 4 bases; unmatched junction nucleotides: 5.

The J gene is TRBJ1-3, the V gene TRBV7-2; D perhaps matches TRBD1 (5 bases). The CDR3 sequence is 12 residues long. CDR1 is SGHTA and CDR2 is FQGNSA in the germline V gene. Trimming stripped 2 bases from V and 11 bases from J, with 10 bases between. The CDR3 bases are TGTGCCAGCAGCTTACGGGGCGACGCCATATATTTT. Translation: CASSLRGDAIYF. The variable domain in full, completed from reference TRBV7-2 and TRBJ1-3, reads GAGVSQSPSNKVTEKGKDVELRCDPISGHTALYWYRQSLGQGLEFLIYFQGNSAPDKSGLPSDRFSAERTGGSVSTLTIQRTQQEDSAVYLCASSLRGDAIYFGEGSWLTVV.

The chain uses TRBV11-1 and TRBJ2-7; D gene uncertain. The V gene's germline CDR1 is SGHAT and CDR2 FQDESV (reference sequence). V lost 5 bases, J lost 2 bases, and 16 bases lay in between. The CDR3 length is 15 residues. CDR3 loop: CASSTGLAAAYEQYF. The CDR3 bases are TGTGCCAGCAGCACCGGGCTGGCGGCAGCCTACGAGCAGTACTTC.

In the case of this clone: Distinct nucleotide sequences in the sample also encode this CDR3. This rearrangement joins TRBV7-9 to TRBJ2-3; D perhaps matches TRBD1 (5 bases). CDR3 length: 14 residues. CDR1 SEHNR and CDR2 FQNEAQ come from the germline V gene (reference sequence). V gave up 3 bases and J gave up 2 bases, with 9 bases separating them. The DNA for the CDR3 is TGTGCCAGCAGCTTGGCAGGGAACACAGATACGCAGTATTTT. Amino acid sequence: CASSLAGNTDTQYF. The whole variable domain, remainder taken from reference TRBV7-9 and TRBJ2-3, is DTGVSQNPRHKITKRGQNVTFRCDPISEHNRLYWYRQTLGQGPEFLTYFQNEAQLEKSRLLSDRFSAERPKGSFSTLEIQRTEQGDSAMYLCASSLAGNTDTQYFGPGTRLTVL.

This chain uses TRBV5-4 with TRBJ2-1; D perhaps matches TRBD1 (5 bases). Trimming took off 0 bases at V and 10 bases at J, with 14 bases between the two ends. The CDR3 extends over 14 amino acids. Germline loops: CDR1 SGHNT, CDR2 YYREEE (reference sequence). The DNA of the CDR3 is TGTGCCAGCAGCTTGGGGGGCGTGGGTGAGGAGCAGTTCTTC. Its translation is CASSLGGVGEEQFF.